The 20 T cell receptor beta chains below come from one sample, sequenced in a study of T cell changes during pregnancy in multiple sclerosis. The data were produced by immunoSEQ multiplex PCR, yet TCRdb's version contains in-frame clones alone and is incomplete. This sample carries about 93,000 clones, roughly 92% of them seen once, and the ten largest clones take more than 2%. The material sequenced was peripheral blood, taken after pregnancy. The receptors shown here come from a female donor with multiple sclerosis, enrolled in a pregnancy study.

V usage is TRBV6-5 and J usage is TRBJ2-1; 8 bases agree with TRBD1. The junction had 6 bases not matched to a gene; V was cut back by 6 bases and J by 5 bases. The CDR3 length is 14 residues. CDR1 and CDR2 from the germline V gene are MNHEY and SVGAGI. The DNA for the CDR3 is TGTGCCAGCAGGCGACAGGGGACTCACAATGAGCAGTTCTTC. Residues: CASRRQGTHNEQFF.

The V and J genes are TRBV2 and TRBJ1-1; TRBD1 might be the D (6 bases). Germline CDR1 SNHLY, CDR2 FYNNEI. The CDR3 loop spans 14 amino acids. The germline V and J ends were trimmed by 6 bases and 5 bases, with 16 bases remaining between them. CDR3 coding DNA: TGTGCCAGCAGGCCACAGGGCGAGGTAACTGAAGCTTTCTTT. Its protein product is CASRPQGEVTEAFF.

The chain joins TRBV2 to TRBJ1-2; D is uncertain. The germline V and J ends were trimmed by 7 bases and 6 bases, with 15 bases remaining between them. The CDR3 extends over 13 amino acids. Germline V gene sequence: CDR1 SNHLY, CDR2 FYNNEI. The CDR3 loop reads CASIAYSADGYTF. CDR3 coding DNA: TGTGCCAGCATTGCATACTCGGCGGATGGCTACACCTTC.

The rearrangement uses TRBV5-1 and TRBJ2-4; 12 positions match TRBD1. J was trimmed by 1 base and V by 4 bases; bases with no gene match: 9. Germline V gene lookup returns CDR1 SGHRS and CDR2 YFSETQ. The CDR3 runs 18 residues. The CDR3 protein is CASSTLWDRGLAKNIQYF. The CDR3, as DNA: TGCGCCAGCAGCACCTTGTGGGACAGGGGGCTTGCCAAAAACATTCAGTACTTC. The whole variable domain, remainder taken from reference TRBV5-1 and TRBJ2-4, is KAGVTQTPRYLIKTRGQQVTLSCSPISGHRSVSWYQQTPGQGLQFLFEYFSETQRNKGNFPGRFSGRQFSNSRSEMNVSTLELGDSALYLCASSTLWDRGLAKNIQYFGAGTRLSVL.

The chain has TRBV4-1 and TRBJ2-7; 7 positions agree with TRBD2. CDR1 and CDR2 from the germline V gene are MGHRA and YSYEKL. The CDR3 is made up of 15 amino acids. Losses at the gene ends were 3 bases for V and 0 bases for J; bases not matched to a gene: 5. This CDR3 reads CASSHQSGASYEQYF. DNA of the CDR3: TGCGCCAGCAGCCACCAAAGCGGGGCCTCCTACGAGCAGTACTTC.

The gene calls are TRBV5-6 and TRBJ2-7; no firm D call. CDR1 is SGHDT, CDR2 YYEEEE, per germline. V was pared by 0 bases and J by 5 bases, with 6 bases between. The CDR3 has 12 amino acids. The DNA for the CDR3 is TGTGCCAGCAGCTTGGGGCAGGACGAGCAGTACTTC. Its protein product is CASSLGQDEQYF. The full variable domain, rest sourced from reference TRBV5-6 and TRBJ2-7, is DAGVTQSPTHLIKTRGQQVTLRCSPKSGHDTVSWYQQALGQGPQFIFQYYEEEERQRGNFPDRFSGHQFPNYSSELNVNALLLGDSALYLCASSLGQDEQYFGPGTRLTVT.

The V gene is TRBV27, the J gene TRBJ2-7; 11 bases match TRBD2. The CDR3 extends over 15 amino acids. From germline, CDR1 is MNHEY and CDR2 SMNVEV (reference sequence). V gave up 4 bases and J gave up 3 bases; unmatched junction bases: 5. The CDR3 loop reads CASSSGLAGRYEQYF. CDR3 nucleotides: TGTGCCAGCAGTTCCGGACTAGCGGGCCGCTACGAGCAGTACTTC.

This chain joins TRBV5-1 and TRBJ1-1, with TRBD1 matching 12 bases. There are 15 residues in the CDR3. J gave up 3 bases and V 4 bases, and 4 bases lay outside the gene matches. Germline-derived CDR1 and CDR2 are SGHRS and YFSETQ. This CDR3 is CASSGGTGGYTEAFF. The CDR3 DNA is TGCGCCAGCAGCGGGGGGACAGGGGGCTACACTGAAGCTTTCTTT.

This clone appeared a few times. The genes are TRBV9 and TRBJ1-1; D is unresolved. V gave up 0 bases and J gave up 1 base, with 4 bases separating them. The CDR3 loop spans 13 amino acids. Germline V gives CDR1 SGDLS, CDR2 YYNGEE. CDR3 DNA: TGTGCCAGCAGCGTAGCGGGGAACACTGAAGCTTTCTTT. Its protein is CASSVAGNTEAFF.

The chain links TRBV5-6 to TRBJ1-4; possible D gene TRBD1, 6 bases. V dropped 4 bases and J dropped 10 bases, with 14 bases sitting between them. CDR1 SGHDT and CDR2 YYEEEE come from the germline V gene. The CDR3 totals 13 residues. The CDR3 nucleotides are TGTGCCAGCAGCAGAGGGGGGGCTACAAAACTGTTTTTT. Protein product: CASSRGGATKLFF.

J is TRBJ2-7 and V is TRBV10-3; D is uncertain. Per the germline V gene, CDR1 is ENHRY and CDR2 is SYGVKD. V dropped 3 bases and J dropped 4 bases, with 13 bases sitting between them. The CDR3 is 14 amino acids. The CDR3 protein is CAISDLVTPYEQYF. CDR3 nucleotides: TGTGCCATCAGTGACCTAGTCACACCTTACGAGCAGTACTTC.

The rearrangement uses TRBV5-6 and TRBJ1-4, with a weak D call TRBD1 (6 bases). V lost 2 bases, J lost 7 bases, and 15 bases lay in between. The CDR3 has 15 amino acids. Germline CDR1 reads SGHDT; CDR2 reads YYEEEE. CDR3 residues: CASSLPTGDFEKLFF. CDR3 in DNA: TGTGCCAGCAGCTTACCGACAGGAGACTTTGAAAAACTGTTTTTT.

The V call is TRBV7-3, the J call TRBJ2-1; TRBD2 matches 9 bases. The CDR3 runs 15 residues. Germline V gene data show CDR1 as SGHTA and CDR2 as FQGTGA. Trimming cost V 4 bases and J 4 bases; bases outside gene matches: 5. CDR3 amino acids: CASSSGTSRYNEQFF. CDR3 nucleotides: TGTGCCAGCAGCTCCGGGACTAGCAGGTACAATGAGCAGTTCTTC.

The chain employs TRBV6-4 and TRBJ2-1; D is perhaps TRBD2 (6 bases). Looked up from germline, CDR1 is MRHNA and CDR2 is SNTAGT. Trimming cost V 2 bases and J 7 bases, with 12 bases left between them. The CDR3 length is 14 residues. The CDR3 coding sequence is TGTGCCAGCAGTGACGTGCGGGAACCGAATGAGCAGTTCTTC. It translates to CASSDVREPNEQFF.

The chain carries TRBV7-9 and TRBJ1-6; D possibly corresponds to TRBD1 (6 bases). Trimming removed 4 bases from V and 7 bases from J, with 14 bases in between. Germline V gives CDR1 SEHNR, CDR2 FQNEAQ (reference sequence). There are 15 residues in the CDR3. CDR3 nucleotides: TGTGCCAGCAGCTCCTGGACAGATCCCAATTCACCCCTCCACTTT. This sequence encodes CASSSWTDPNSPLHF.

CDR3 in amino acids: CAISGGTGILGELFF. CDR3 coding DNA: TGTGCCATCAGTGGGGGGACAGGGATCTTGGGGGAGCTGTTTTTT. The genes are TRBV10-3 and TRBJ2-2; 9 nucleotides align to TRBD1. CDR3 length: 15 residues. Per germline, CDR1 ENHRY and CDR2 SYGVKD. V shed 4 bases and J 8 bases; nucleotides not matched to a gene: 8.

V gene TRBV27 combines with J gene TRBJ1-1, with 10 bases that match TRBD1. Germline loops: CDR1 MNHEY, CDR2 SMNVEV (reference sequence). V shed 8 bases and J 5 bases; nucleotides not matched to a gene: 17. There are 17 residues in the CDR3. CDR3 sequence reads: CASSPTGTGVGWTEAFF. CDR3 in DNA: TGTGCCAGCTCCCCAACCGGGACAGGGGTCGGTTGGACTGAAGCTTTCTTT.

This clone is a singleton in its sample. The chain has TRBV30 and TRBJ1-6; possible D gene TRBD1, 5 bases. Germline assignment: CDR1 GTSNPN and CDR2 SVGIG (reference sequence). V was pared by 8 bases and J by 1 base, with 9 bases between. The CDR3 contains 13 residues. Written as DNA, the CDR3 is TGTGCCGGGACCCTGTCCTATAATTCACCCCTCCACTTT. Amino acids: CAGTLSYNSPLHF. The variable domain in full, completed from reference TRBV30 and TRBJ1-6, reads SQTIHQWPATLVQPVGSPLSLECTVEGTSNPNLYWYRQAAGRGLQLLFYSVGIGQISSEVPQNLSASRPQDRQFILSSKKLLLSDSGFYLCAGTLSYNSPLHFGNGTRLTVT.

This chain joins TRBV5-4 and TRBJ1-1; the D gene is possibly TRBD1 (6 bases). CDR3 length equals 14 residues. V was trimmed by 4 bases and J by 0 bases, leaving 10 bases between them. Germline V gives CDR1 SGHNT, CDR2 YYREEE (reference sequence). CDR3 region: CASSLRDMNTEAFF. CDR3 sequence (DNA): TGTGCCAGCAGCCTCCGGGACATGAACACTGAAGCTTTCTTT.

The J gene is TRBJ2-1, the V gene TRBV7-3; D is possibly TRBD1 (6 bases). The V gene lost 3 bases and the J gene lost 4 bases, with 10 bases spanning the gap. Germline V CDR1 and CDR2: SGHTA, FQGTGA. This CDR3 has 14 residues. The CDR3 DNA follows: TGTGCCAGCAGCTTCGGACAGAAATACAATGAGCAGTTCTTC. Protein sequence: CASSFGQKYNEQFF.